Each of the 8 T cell receptor beta chains below was sequenced from the same sample in a study of blood T cell repertoires in COVID-19. Some clones are missing from TCRdb's copy, which holds only in-frame ones; the method was immunoSEQ multiplex PCR. The table has 200,000 to 250,000 clones, 85% to 90% seen once. The sequencing sample was made of peripheral blood. These receptors were collected from a woman aged 45 to 65 with acute or convalescent COVID-19.

CDR3 amino acids: CSASPGAGNTIYF. As DNA, the CDR3 is TGCAGTGCTAGTCCCGGGGCTGGAAACACCATATATTTT. V usage is TRBV20-1 and J usage is TRBJ1-3, with D unresolved. The CDR3 runs 13 residues. V was trimmed by 3 bases and J by 2 bases, leaving 8 bases between them. Germline V CDR1 and CDR2: DFQATT, SNEGSKA (reference sequence).

This clone was recorded once. This chain links TRBV11-2 with TRBJ2-3; 14 nucleotides align to TRBD2. The CDR3 is 16 amino acids. Germline V gene data show CDR1 as SGHAT and CDR2 as FQNNGV. V was pared by 5 bases and J by 4 bases, with 5 bases of the junction left unmatched. In DNA, the CDR3 is TGTGCCAGCAGCAAAGGGACTAGCGGGAGTTCAGATACGCAGTATTTT. Encoded protein: CASSKGTSGSSDTQYF. Looking up the rest from reference TRBV11-2 and TRBJ2-3 gives the full variable domain: EAGVAQSPRYKIIEKRQSVAFWCNPISGHATLYWYQQILGQGPKLLIQFQNNGVVDDSQLPKDRFSAERLKGVDSTLKIQPAKLEDSAVYLCASSKGTSGSSDTQYFGPGTRLTVL.

J is TRBJ1-3 and V is TRBV7-8, with 7 bases fitting TRBD1. The CDR3 is 16 residues long. Germline loops: CDR1 SGHVS, CDR2 FQNEAQ. V gave up 5 bases and J gave up 2 bases; unmatched junction bases: 9. As DNA, the CDR3 is TGTGCCAGCAGCGCCTCCGGAGGGGGCACTGGAAACACCATATATTTT. This codes for CASSASGGGTGNTIYF. Supplemented by reference TRBV7-8 and TRBJ1-3, the full variable domain reads GAGVSQSPRYKVAKRGQDVALRCDPISGHVSLFWYQQALGQGPEFLTYFQNEAQLDKSGLPSDRFFAERPEGSVSTLKIQRTQQEDSAVYLCASSASGGGTGNTIYFGEGSWLTVV.

The CDR3 DNA reads TGTGCCAGCGCCCCAGGGGACTATGGCTACACCTTC. Its translation is CASAPGDYGYTF. The chain uses TRBV27 and TRBJ1-2; TRBD1 is a possible D gene (6 bases). The CDR3 is 12 amino acids. Germline CDR1 is MNHEY and CDR2 is SMNVEV (reference sequence). V was shortened by 8 bases and J by 3 bases, with 10 bases between the two germline ends.

The J gene is TRBJ2-1, the V gene TRBV6-5; 7 positions agree with TRBD1. Germline V gene sequence: CDR1 MNHEY, CDR2 SVGAGI. With 7 bases clipped from V and 4 bases from J, the junction kept 4 bases outside the gene matches. The CDR3 is 13 residues long. This chain's CDR3 is CASKGANYNEQFF. The CDR3 DNA reads TGTGCCAGCAAGGGGGCTAATTACAATGAGCAGTTCTTC.

The sample holds one count of this clone. The chain joins TRBV4-1 to TRBJ2-1, with 10 bases aligning to TRBD2. The CDR3 length is 18 residues. Germline lookup yields CDR1 MGHRA and CDR2 YSYEKL. V was clipped by 1 base and J by 2 bases; unmatched bases: 8. This CDR3 is CASSQGLSGGRTYNEQFF. CDR3 sequence (DNA): TGCGCCAGCAGCCAAGGCCTTAGCGGGGGGAGGACCTACAATGAGCAGTTCTTC.

The chain couples TRBV5-1 to TRBJ1-5; a possible D gene is TRBD1 (6 bases). This CDR3 has 14 amino acids. V lost 5 bases, J lost 6 bases, and 15 bases lay in between. Germline CDR1 reads SGHRS; CDR2 reads YFSETQ. The CDR3: CASSLLTGSQPQHF. Here the CDR3 DNA reads TGCGCCAGCAGTCTCCTGACAGGTTCTCAGCCCCAGCATTTT.

This clone was observed a few times. The V and J genes are TRBV6-6 and TRBJ2-5; a weak D match, TRBD1 (6 bases). The length of the CDR3 is 13 residues. Trimming left V 2 bases short and J 4 bases short, with 8 bases between. The germline gives CDR1 MNHNY, CDR2 SVGAGI (reference sequence). CDR3 DNA: TGTGCCAGCAGTTACATAGGGGGAGAGACCCAGTACTTC. Translated: CASSYIGGETQYF.